A single sample is the source of the 29 T cell receptor beta chains below, sequenced in a study of T-cell memory formation after mild COVID-19. TCRdb called the 5' RACE reads again in MiXCR, with one record for every CDR3 protein. Among 430,000 or so distinct CDR3 sequences listed, 25% were seen once. The sample taken for sequencing was PBMCs or a T cell subset sorted from them (not recorded which). The receptors derive from an adult woman who had mild COVID-19 (a few samples of this study predate the infection). Cell type and time point are not known.

This clonotype was observed a few times. The chain carries TRBV12-3 or TRBV12-4 and TRBJ2-2; a possible D gene is TRBD1 (5 bases). CDR3 size: 15 residues. V lost 2 bases, J lost 1 base, and 8 bases lay in between. In nucleotides, the CDR3 is TGTGCCAGCAGTTTAAATCAGGGGAACACCGGGGAGCTGTTTTTT. Translating gives CASSLNQGNTGELFF.

This chain links TRBV18 with TRBJ2-3; possibly TRBD1 for D (6 bases). This CDR3 has 16 residues. V shed 2 bases and J shed 1 base, with 13 bases lying between them. Germline V gives CDR1 KGHSH, CDR2 LQKENI. The CDR3 here is CASSPVPDSGTDTQYF. As DNA, the CDR3 is TGTGCCAGCTCACCAGTCCCGGACAGCGGCACAGATACGCAGTATTTT. Full variable domain (remainder filled in from reference TRBV18 and TRBJ2-3): NAGVMQNPRHLVRRRGQEARLRCSPMKGHSHVYWYRQLPEEGLKFMVYLQKENIIDESGMPKERFSAEFPKEGPSILRIQQVVRGDSAAYFCASSPVPDSGTDTQYFGPGTRLTVL.

The chain carries TRBV4-3 and TRBJ2-3, with 13 bases fitting TRBD2. The CDR3 totals 17 residues. Looked up from germline, CDR1 is LGHNA and CDR2 is YSLEER. V lost 3 bases and J lost 0; bases outside the gene matches: 3. CDR3 sequence: CASSQGLAGTSTDTQYF. The CDR3 DNA is TGCGCCAGCAGCCAGGGACTAGCGGGAACTAGCACAGATACGCAGTATTTT.

This clonotype has just a few counts. This chain joins TRBV12-3 or TRBV12-4 and TRBJ2-7; D remains unclear. The CDR3 consists of 15 residues. The V and J ends lost 4 bases and 0 bases respectively, with 13 bases between them. CDR3 nucleotide sequence: TGTGCCAGCAGTTCCCGGACCCATCGCTCCTACGAGCAGTACTTC. Translation gives CASSSRTHRSYEQYF.

The V and J genes are TRBV27 and TRBJ1-2; the match to TRBD1 covers 8 bases. The trim removed 5 bases at V and 4 bases at J, leaving 12 bases unmatched. This CDR3 is built from 16 residues. In germline, CDR1 is MNHEY, CDR2 SMNVEV (reference sequence). CDR3 amino acids: CASSLETGGLGYGYTF. CDR3 nucleotide sequence: TGTGCCAGCAGTCTCGAAACAGGGGGGCTAGGCTATGGCTACACCTTC.

This chain uses TRBV20-1 with TRBJ1-1, with TRBD1 as a possible D gene (6 bases). V was pared by 6 bases and J by 5 bases, with 19 bases between. The CDR3 runs to 14 residues. From germline, CDR1 is DFQATT and CDR2 SNEGSKA (reference sequence). CDR3 bases: TGCAGTGCCCTACAGGCAGGTCAGGGGACTGAAGCTTTCTTT. It specifies CSALQAGQGTEAFF.

This clonotype came up many times. This chain connects TRBV12-3 or TRBV12-4 to TRBJ2-1; 8 bases agree with TRBD1. The CDR3 has 15 amino acids. Trimming cost V 2 bases and J 9 bases; bases outside gene matches: 9. The CDR3 nucleotides are TGTGCCAGCAGTTTACCTTCGGACAGGGTCAGTGAGCAGTTCTTC. Its translation is CASSLPSDRVSEQFF.

This clonotype was observed a handful of times. The V gene is TRBV4-3, the J gene TRBJ1-1; D unresolved. The germline V and J ends were trimmed by 0 bases and 1 base, with 9 bases remaining between them. CDR3 length equals 15 residues. The germline gives CDR1 LGHNA, CDR2 YSLEER. CDR3 protein: CASSQDPVWNTEAFF. The CDR3 DNA reads TGCGCCAGCAGCCAAGACCCGGTTTGGAACACTGAAGCTTTCTTT.

V gene TRBV10-1 combines with J gene TRBJ1-1, with D possibly TRBD1 on 5 matching bases. Germline assignment: CDR1 WNHNN and CDR2 SYGVQD (reference sequence). CDR3 length: 16 amino acids. V was pared by 2 bases and J by 0 bases, with 13 bases between. The CDR3 sequence is CASSEGGMGVNTEAFF. The CDR3 DNA reads TGCGCCAGCAGTGAGGGGGGGATGGGCGTGAACACTGAAGCTTTCTTT.

This chain uses TRBV29-1 with TRBJ2-7; D might be TRBD2 (6 bases). V was shortened by 6 bases and J by 4 bases, with 10 bases between the two germline ends. CDR1 is SQVTM and CDR2 is ANQGSEA in the germline V gene. The CDR3 spans 11 residues. The CDR3 loop is CSVMGGYEQYF. Here the CDR3 DNA reads TGCAGCGTAATGGGGGGTTACGAGCAGTACTTC.

This clonotype was counted only a few times. The CDR3 DNA reads as TGCAGTGCTCCAAACGCCCCAGGCCAGCCCCAGCATTTT. The encoded protein is CSAPNAPGQPQHF. The chain links TRBV20-1 to TRBJ1-5; D unresolved. CDR1 and CDR2 (germline): DFQATT, SNEGSKA (reference sequence). Trimming stripped 5 bases from V and 7 bases from J, with 15 bases between. The CDR3 runs 13 residues.

V gene TRBV4-1 combines with J gene TRBJ2-3, with D tentatively TRBD1 or TRBD2 (5 bases each). The length of the CDR3 is 15 residues. Trimming stripped 2 bases from V and 1 base from J, with 10 bases between. Germline-derived CDR1 and CDR2 are MGHRA and YSYEKL. Here the CDR3 DNA reads TGCGCCAGCAGCCAAATACGAGGGGGCACAGATACGCAGTATTTT. It yields the protein CASSQIRGGTDTQYF.

V and J are TRBV6-5 and TRBJ2-3, with TRBD1 as a possible D gene (7 bases). Germline CDR1 reads MNHEY; CDR2 reads SVGAGI. Trimming took off 6 bases at V and 4 bases at J, with 11 bases between the two ends. The CDR3 totals 13 residues. In DNA, the CDR3 is TGTGCCAGCAGGGAGGGGACAGCAGATACGCAGTATTTT. This sequence encodes CASREGTADTQYF.

This clonotype turned up a few times. This chain connects TRBV20-1 to TRBJ1-2; no reliable D call. The V end was cut by 3 bases, the J end by 3 bases, with 8 bases between. The CDR3 has 12 amino acids. CDR1 is DFQATT and CDR2 is SNEGSKA in the germline V gene (reference sequence). The chain's CDR3 is CSASPEDYGYTF. The CDR3 nucleotides are TGCAGTGCTAGCCCAGAGGACTATGGCTACACCTTC.

This clonotype was seen a few times. The chain couples TRBV11-3 to TRBJ2-7; no reliable D call. The CDR3 sequence is 12 residues long. V lost 0 bases, J lost 6 bases, and 6 bases lay in between. CDR1 and CDR2 from the germline V gene are SGHNT and YENEEA. The CDR3 loop reads CASSLDLTEQYF. In DNA form, the CDR3 reads TGTGCCAGCAGCTTAGATCTTACCGAGCAGTACTTC. The full variable domain, in which reference TRBV11-3 and TRBJ2-7 provide the parts outside the CDR3, is EAGVVQSPRYKIIEKKQPVAFWCNPISGHNTLYWYLQNLGQGPELLIRYENEEAVDDSQLPKDRFSAERLKGVDSTLKIQPAELGDSAVYLCASSLDLTEQYFGPGTRLTVT.

This clonotype has more than one count but fewer than ten. This chain joins TRBV24-1 and TRBJ2-7, with 9 positions matching TRBD2. The germline gives CDR1 KGHDR, CDR2 SFDVKD. This CDR3 has 15 amino acids. With V trimmed by 4 bases and J by 3 bases, 6 bases remained unmatched. The CDR3 DNA is TGTGCCACCAGTGACCACGGGACTAGCAGCTACGAGCAGTACTTC. The encoded protein is CATSDHGTSSYEQYF.

The chain links TRBV6-6 to TRBJ2-2; D is possibly TRBD1 (6 bases). V lost 2 bases and J 5 bases, leaving 12 bases between the germline ends. The germline V gene has CDR1 MNHNY and CDR2 SVGAGI (reference sequence). The CDR3 covers 15 residues. This CDR3 reads CASSYASQGTGELFF. CDR3 sequence (DNA): TGTGCCAGCAGTTACGCTTCCCAGGGGACCGGGGAGCTGTTTTTT.

The chain links TRBV20-1 to TRBJ2-2; 7 positions match TRBD2. Germline V gives CDR1 DFQATT, CDR2 SNEGSKA (reference sequence). This CDR3 has 16 residues. The junction had 14 bases not matched to a gene; V was cut back by 6 bases and J by 4 bases. CDR3 DNA sequence: TGCAGTGCAGTGAACGCCGAGCGGGATGTCACCGGGGAGCTGTTTTTT. As protein: CSAVNAERDVTGELFF.

The DNA for the CDR3 is TGCGCCAGCAGCCAAGATGGACTAGGGGGCCATGGCTACACCTTC. Its protein product is CASSQDGLGGHGYTF. The chain has TRBV4-1 and TRBJ1-2, with 7 bases fitting TRBD1. CDR1 and CDR2 from the germline V gene are MGHRA and YSYEKL. The CDR3 contains 15 residues. Germline trimming cut 0 bases from V and 6 bases from J; bases unmatched to any gene: 7.

The chain couples TRBV4-2 to TRBJ1-2; no firm D call. The germline gives CDR1 LGHNA, CDR2 YNFKEQ. The CDR3 sequence is 15 residues long. The germline V and J ends were trimmed by 0 bases and 1 base, with 9 bases remaining between them. The DNA of the CDR3 is TGTGCCAGCAGCCAAGAGTTGGGCAGTAACTATGGCTACACCTTC. It encodes CASSQELGSNYGYTF.

This clonotype has more than one count but fewer than ten. The chain carries TRBV12-3 or TRBV12-4 and TRBJ1-1, with D maybe TRBD1 (5 bases). The CDR3 runs 14 residues. The ends were cut back, 5 bases at V and 1 base at J, with 11 bases in the middle. Here the CDR3 reads CASSATGENTEAFF. CDR3 DNA sequence: TGTGCCAGCAGTGCCACAGGAGAGAACACTGAAGCTTTCTTT.

This clonotype was detected only a few times. The CDR3 sequence is CSVDYRTSGTYEQYF. DNA of the CDR3: TGCAGCGTTGATTACCGGACTAGCGGAACCTACGAGCAGTACTTC. The gene calls are TRBV29-1 and TRBJ2-7; TRBD2 aligns across 10 bases. Germline CDR1 SQVTM, CDR2 ANQGSEA. The CDR3 contains 15 residues. V dropped 3 bases and J dropped 2; count of bases not matched to a gene: 7.

The chain has TRBV5-1 and TRBJ2-7, with unresolved D. The germline gives CDR1 SGHRS, CDR2 YFSETQ. The V and J ends lost 0 bases and 0 bases respectively, with 10 bases between them. The CDR3 is 15 amino acids. The CDR3 is CASSLGRKLSYEQYF. As DNA, the CDR3 is TGCGCCAGCAGCTTGGGGCGAAAACTCTCCTACGAGCAGTACTTC.

This sequence joins TRBV20-1 and TRBJ2-1, with TRBD1 matching over 9 bases. Germline CDR1 is DFQATT and CDR2 is SNEGSKA (reference sequence). V lost 6 bases and J lost 1; bases outside the gene matches: 1. The CDR3 is 13 residues long. Here the CDR3 DNA reads TGCAGTGCCGGGACAGGGTCCTACAATGAGCAGTTCTTC. Protein product: CSAGTGSYNEQFF.

J is TRBJ1-2 and V is TRBV5-1; a weak D match, TRBD1 (5 bases). CDR1 is SGHRS and CDR2 is YFSETQ in the germline V gene. Between the trimmed V and J ends, which lost 2 bases and 4 bases, there was a span of 9 bases. The CDR3 totals 13 residues. This CDR3 is CASSLTGVYGYTF. CDR3 nucleotides: TGCGCCAGCAGCTTAACGGGGGTCTATGGCTACACCTTC.

This clonotype has a handful of counts. This sequence joins TRBV20-1 and TRBJ2-3; 7 bases are shared with TRBD1. This CDR3 region has 14 residues. The junction had 7 bases not matched to a gene; V was cut back by 1 base and J by 6 bases. The germline gives CDR1 DFQATT, CDR2 SNEGSKA (reference sequence). CDR3 protein: CSARGRGSMDTQYF. For the CDR3, the DNA is TGCAGTGCTAGAGGCAGGGGGTCGATGGATACGCAGTATTTT.

This clonotype was picked up many times. The chain employs TRBV12-3 or TRBV12-4 and TRBJ2-5, with TRBD2 identical over 10 bases. This CDR3 is built from 15 residues. Unmatched junction bases numbered 9, after V lost 7 bases and J lost 4 bases. In DNA, the CDR3 is TGTGCCAGCAAACTGGAGCTAGCGGGAGCAGAGACCCAGTACTTC. Protein sequence: CASKLELAGAETQYF.

This clonotype was found a few times. The CDR3 region has the DNA TGCAGCGTTGTCACTAGCGGGCTTTCCTACAATGAGCAGTTCTTC. It translates to CSVVTSGLSYNEQFF. The V gene is TRBV29-1, the J gene TRBJ2-1; 9 nucleotides match TRBD2. The germline gives CDR1 SQVTM, CDR2 ANQGSEA. The CDR3 covers 15 residues. V shed 4 bases, J shed 1 base, and the junction held 5 bases outside the gene matches.

This clonotype was recorded a few times. The V and J genes are TRBV11-1 and TRBJ2-7; D may be TRBD2 (6 bases). V was pared by 4 bases and J by 0 bases, with 16 bases between. The CDR3 is 16 residues long. CDR1 is SGHAT and CDR2 is FQDESV in the germline V gene (reference sequence). The CDR3 DNA reads as TGTGCCAGCAGCTCAGGTGCGGGGAGCAACTCCTACGAGCAGTACTTC. It codes for CASSSGAGSNSYEQYF.